This TCR beta chain comes out of a study of blood T cell repertoires in COVID-19 (dated by TCRdb to about 2020). Regarding the complete study: Samples covering the acute and convalescent phases of COVID-19 were provided by collaborators in the United States, Italy and Spain. The material from the prospective study consisted of cDNA or gDNA derived from T cells, B-cell-depleted T cells, or PBMCs. Deeply sampled blood TCRbeta repertoires from subjects exposed to, actively infected with, or recovered from COVID-19 were included in the dataset. The repertoires were released in a freely available public database intended as a resource for research on the immune response to SARS-CoV-2. Samples were obtained from the ongoing ImmuneRACE study (first 160 participants) and from about 1,300 subjects provided by 6 global collaborators. Sample metadata almost always included a de-identified subject ID, COVID-19 status, age in years and sex. HLA class I and class II types, where available, came from metadata supplied by the sample provider rather than from assay-based typing.

Remarks on this clone: What antigen it recognizes has not been identified. The input lacks base qualities; no much larger clone sits a single base away.

Overall results and qualifications from the work: How much clinical and demographic metadata was included differed by source and by participant, and the metadata was provided uncurated.

TCRbeta CDR3 regions were amplified from genomic DNA by means of the immunoSEQ Assay, a bias-controlled multiplex PCR. Under the source paper's analysis protocol: The number of nucleated cells in each sample was estimated from the amplification of reference gene primers within the assay. Sequence reads were collapsed and filtered to measure the absolute abundance of every unique TCRbeta CDR3 rearrangement. For each sample, productive Simpson clonality was calculated by taking the square root of Simpson's diversity index across productive rearrangements. TCRdb's version of the immuneACCESS table is confined to in-frame rearrangements and falls short of the full clone set. An unresolved V gene accounts for under half of the shortfall where checked; the remainder is of unknown origin. The V and J calls and clone size are taken from that table; D and trimming were inferred from the DNA. Present in this sample are fewer than 400,000 clones, over 70% of which were seen just once. The ten largest clones capture 5% of the sample.

In the prospective study, participants were about 18 to 89 years old, resided in about two dozen geographic areas of the United States, and were enrolled through a virtual design. In the prospective study, participants were assigned to cohorts based on the clinical history participants reported in a screening survey and a study questionnaire. Recovered participants in ImmuneRACE Cohort 3 were defined by two consecutive negative NP/OP PCR tests, clearance by a healthcare professional, or resolution of symptoms. Mobile phlebotomists in the prospective study collected whole blood, serum and a nasopharyngeal or oropharyngeal swab from every participant. Additional blood draws and questionnaires over an approximately 2-month period could optionally be provided by prospective study participants. Blood samples from the prospective study were shipped frozen or at room temperature prior to DNA extraction.

CDR1 and CDR2 (ENHRY, SYGVKD) derive from the germline V gene. The CDR3 starts with the cysteine, ends with the phenylalanine, and has 13 residues. Just the 39-base CDR3 DNA is kept, in frame starting at base 1. The germline ends are 13 bases apart after V is trimmed by 5 bases and J by 5 bases. Specimen: PBMCs or T cells enriched from blood (not recorded which). The rearrangement joined TRBV10-3 to TRBJ2-7; TRBD1 is a weak D gene call, 6 bases matching. The TCR originated in a young man who had recovered from COVID-19. This receptor has the CDR3 CAISHRERDEQYF. The bases read TGTGCCATCAGTCACAGGGAACGGGACGAGCAGTACTTC.